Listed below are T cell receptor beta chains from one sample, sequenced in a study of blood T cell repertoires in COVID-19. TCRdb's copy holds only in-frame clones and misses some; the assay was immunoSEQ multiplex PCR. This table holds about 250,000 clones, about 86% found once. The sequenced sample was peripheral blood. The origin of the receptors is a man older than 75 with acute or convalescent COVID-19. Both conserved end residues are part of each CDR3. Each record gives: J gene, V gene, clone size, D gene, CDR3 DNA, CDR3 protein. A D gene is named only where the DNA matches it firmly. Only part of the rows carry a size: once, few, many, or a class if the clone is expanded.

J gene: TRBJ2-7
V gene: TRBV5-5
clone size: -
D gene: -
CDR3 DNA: TGTGCCAGCAGCTTGTCCCCGGAGACCTACGAGCAGTACTTC
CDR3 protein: CASSLSPETYEQYF

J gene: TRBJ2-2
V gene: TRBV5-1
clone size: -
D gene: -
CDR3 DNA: TGCGCCAGCAGCAAGGGGGATAACACCGGGGAGCTGTTTTTT
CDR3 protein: CASSKGDNTGELFF

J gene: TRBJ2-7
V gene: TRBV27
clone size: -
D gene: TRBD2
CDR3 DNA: TGTGCCAGCAGACAACTAGCGGGGGGAACTAGCTCCTACGAGCAGTACTTC
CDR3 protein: CASRQLAGGTSSYEQYF

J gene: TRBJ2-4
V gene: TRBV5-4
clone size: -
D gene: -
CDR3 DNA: TGTGCCAGCAGCTTACAGGGCGTGAACATTCAGTACTTC
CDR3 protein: CASSLQGVNIQYF

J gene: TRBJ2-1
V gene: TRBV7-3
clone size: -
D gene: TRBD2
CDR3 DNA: TGTGCCAAGGGACTAGCGGGGGGCTCTTCCTACAATGAGCAGTTCTTC
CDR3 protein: CAKGLAGGSSYNEQFF

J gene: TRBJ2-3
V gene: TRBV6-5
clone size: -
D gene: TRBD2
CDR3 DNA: TGTGCCAGCCAGCGCGGGAGTTCAGATACGCAGTATTTT
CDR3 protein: CASQRGSSDTQYF

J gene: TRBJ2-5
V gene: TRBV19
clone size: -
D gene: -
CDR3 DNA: TGTGCCAGTAGGAACCCTGGAGGGTTGGAGGAGACCCAGTACTTC
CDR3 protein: CASRNPGGLEETQYF

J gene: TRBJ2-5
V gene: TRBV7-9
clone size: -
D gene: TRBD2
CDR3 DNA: TGTGCCAGCAGCTCTTCTAGCGGGAGGCTCGAGACCCAGTACTTC
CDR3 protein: CASSSSSGRLETQYF

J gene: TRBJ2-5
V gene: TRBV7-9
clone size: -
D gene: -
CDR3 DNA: TGTGCCAGCAGCCTTCAAGAGACCCAGTACTTC
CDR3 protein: CASSLQETQYF

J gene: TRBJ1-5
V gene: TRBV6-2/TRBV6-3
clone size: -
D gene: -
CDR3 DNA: TGTGCCAGCAGTTACCCGACACGGCCCCAGCATTTT
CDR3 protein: CASSYPTRPQHF

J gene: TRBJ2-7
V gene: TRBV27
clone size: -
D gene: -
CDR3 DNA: TGTGCCAGCAGTTTACAGGGCTACGAGCAGTACTTC
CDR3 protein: CASSLQGYEQYF

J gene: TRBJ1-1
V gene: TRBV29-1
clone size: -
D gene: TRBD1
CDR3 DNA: TGCAGCGGTGGGACAGATTTGAACACTGAAGCTTTCTTT
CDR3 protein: CSGGTDLNTEAFF

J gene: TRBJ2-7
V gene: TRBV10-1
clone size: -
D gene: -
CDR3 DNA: TGCGCCAGGATAAGACAGTCCTCCTACGAGCAGTACTTC
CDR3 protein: CARIRQSSYEQYF

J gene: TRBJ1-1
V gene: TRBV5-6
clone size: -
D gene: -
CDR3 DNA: TGTGCCAGCAGCTTTTTAACAGGGAGCATTTATGATGCTTTCTTT
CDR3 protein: CASSFLTGSIYDAFF

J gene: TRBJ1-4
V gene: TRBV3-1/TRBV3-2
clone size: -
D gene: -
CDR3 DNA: TGTGCCAGCAGCCAAGGTCGGTCTAATGAAAAACTGTTTTTT
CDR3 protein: CASSQGRSNEKLFF

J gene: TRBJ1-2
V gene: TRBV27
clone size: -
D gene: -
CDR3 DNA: TGTGCCAGCAGTTTATCGAGCTTGTATTCGAGAATCTATGGCTACACCTTC
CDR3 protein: CASSLSSLYSRIYGYTF

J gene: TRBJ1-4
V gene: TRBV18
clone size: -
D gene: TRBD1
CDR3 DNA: TGTGCCAGCTCACCTGGGACAGGGACCGTGTCTAATGAAAAACTGTTTTTT
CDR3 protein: CASSPGTGTVSNEKLFF

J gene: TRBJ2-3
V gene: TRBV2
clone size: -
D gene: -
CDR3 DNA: TGTGCCAGCAATCCAGGGACAAGCACAGATACGCAGTATTTT
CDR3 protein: CASNPGTSTDTQYF

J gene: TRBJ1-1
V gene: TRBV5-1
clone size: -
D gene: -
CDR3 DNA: TGCGCCAGCAGCCTCAACGCGGATAGAGCTTTCTTT
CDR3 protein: CASSLNADRAFF

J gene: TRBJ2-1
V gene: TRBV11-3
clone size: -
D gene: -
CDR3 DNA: TGTGCCAGCAGCTTTTCAATGCAGGGATACAATGAGCAGTTCTTC
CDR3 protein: CASSFSMQGYNEQFF

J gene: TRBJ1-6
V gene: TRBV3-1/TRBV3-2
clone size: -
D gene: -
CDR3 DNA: TGTGCCAGCAGCCAACAGGGTGGGGATTGGTCACCCCTCCACTTT
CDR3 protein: CASSQQGGDWSPLHF

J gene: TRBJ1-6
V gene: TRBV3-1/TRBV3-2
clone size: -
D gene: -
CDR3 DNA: TGTGCCAGCAGCCAAGCCATTCGGGGGGTGAATTCACCCCTCCACTTT
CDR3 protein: CASSQAIRGVNSPLHF

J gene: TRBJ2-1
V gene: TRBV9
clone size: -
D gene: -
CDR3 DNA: TGTGCCAGCACAATACGGGGTGGGCTAAACAATGAGCAGTTCTTC
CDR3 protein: CASTIRGGLNNEQFF

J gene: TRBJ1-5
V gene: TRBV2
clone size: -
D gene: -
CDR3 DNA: TGTGCCAGCAGTGAAGGAGGTTTACTGCAGCCCCAGCATTTT
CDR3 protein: CASSEGGLLQPQHF

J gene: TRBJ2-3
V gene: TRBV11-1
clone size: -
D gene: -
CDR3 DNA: TGTGCCAGCAGCCGACAACCTAGCGTCACAGATACGCAGTATTTT
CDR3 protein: CASSRQPSVTDTQYF

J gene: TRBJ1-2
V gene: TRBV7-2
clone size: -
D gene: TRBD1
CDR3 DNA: TGTGCCAGCAGTGATTCCGGGACAGGGGGCGCAGGGTATGGCTACACCTTC
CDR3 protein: CASSDSGTGGAGYGYTF

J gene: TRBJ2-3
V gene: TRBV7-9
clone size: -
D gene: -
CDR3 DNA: TGTGCCAGCAGACGATCTCCGGACGGGGGGCCCGCAGATACGCAGTATTTT
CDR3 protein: CASRRSPDGGPADTQYF

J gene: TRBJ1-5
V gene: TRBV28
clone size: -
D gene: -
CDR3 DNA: TGTGCCAGCAGTAATTCCAGGGCCCCCAATCAGCCCCAGCATTTT
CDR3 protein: CASSNSRAPNQPQHF

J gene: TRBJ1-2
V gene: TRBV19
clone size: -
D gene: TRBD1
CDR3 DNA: TGTGCCAGTAGCCCGACAGGGGAAAACTATGGCTACACCTTC
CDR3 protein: CASSPTGENYGYTF

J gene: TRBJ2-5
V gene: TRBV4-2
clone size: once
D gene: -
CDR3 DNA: TGTGCCAGCAGCCAAGGGGCTAAGGAGACCCAGTACTTC
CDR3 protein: CASSQGAKETQYF

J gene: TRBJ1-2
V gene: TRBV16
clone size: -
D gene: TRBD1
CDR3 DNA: TGTGCCAGCAGCCAACTGGACAGGGGGATTGGCTACACCTTC
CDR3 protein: CASSQLDRGIGYTF

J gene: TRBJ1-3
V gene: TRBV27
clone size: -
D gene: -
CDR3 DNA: TGTGCCAGCAGTTTATCCCCACCTTGGAGTGGAAACACCATATATTTT
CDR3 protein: CASSLSPPWSGNTIYF

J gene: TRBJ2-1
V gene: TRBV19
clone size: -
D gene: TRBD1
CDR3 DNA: TGTGCCAGTAGTATCCTGGGGACAGGGCACAATGAGCAGTTCTTC
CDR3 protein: CASSILGTGHNEQFF

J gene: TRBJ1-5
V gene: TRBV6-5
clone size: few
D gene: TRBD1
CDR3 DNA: TGTGCCAGCAGGGGACAGGGGAGCAATCAGCCCCAGCATTTT
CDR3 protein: CASRGQGSNQPQHF

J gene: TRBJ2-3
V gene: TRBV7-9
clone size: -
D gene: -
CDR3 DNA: TGTGCCAGCAGCTCCGCGGTAGATGGCACAGATACGCAGTATTTT
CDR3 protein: CASSSAVDGTDTQYF

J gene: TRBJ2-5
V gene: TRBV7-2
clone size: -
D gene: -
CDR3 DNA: TGTGCCAGCAGCTCCCCGGGGAGGAAGGGCGAGACCCAGTACTTC
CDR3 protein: CASSSPGRKGETQYF

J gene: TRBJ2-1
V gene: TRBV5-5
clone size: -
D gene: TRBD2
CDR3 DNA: TGTGCCAGCAGCTTGGGACTAGCGGGGCACTACAATGAGCAGTTCTTC
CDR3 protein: CASSLGLAGHYNEQFF

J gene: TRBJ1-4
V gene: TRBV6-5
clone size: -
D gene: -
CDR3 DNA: TGTGCCAGCAGTTATGCGGGTGAAAAACTGTTTTTT
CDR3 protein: CASSYAGEKLFF

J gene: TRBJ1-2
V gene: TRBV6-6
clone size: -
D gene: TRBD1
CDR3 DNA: TGTGCCAGCTCCCCCGGGACAGGTTATGGCTACACCTTC
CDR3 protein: CASSPGTGYGYTF

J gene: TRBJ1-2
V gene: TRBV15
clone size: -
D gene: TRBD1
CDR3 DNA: TGTGCCACCAGCAGGGGGACAGGCAGTAACTATGGCTACACCTTC
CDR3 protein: CATSRGTGSNYGYTF

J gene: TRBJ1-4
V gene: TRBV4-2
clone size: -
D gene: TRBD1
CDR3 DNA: TGTGCCAGCAGCCAAGATGCAAGGGGGCCAGGAAATGAAAAACTGTTTTTT
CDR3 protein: CASSQDARGPGNEKLFF

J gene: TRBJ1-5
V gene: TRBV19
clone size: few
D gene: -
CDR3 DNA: TGTGCCAGTAGTATAGTGGGAGTACTGAGTCAGCCCCAGCATTTT
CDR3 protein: CASSIVGVLSQPQHF

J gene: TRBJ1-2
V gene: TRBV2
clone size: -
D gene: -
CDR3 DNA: TGTGCCAGCAGTGAAAATATGGGCTTGGGCTATGGCTACACCTTC
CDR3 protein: CASSENMGLGYGYTF

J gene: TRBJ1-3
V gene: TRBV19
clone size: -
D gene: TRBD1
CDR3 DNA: TGTGCCAGTAGTATGGACAGGGCCTCTGGAAACACCATATATTTT
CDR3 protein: CASSMDRASGNTIYF

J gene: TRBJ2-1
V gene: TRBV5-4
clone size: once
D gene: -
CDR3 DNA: TGTGCCGCCACGACAGGCCGTTACAATGAGCAGTTCTTC
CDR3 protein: CAATTGRYNEQFF

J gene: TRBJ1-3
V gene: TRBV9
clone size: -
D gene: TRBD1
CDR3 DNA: TGTGCCAGCAGCGGAATACAGGGGTTTGGAAACACCATATATTTT
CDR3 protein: CASSGIQGFGNTIYF

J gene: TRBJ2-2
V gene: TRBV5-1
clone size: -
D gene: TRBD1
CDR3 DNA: TGCGCCAGCAACTTTGACAGGGCGAACACCGGGGAGCTGTTTTTT
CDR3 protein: CASNFDRANTGELFF

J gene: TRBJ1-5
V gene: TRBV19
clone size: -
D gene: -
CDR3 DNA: TGTGCCAGTAGTATGGCGGTCAATCAGCCCCAGCATTTT
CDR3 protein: CASSMAVNQPQHF

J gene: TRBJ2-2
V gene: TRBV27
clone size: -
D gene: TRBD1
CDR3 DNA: TGTGCCAGCAGTTTTTCCCCCCGGGACAGGGGATACGGGGAGCTGTTTTTT
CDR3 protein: CASSFSPRDRGYGELFF

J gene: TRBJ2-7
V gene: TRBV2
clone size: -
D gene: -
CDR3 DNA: TGTGCCAGCAGTGACTTGGGCAGGGGCGACTACGAGCAGTACTTC
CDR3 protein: CASSDLGRGDYEQYF

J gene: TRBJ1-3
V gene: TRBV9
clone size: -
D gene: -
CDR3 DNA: TGTGCCAGCAGCGGTAAAGACAGCTCTGGAAACACCATATATTTT
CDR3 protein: CASSGKDSSGNTIYF

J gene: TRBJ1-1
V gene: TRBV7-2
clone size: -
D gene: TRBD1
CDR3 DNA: TGTGCCAGCAGCTCCGGGACAGCGAACACTGAAGCTTTCTTT
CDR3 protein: CASSSGTANTEAFF

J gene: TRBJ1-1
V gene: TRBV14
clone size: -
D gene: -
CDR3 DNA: TGTGCCAGCAGCCAAGATCGGAGCTCCACTGAAGCTTTCTTT
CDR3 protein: CASSQDRSSTEAFF

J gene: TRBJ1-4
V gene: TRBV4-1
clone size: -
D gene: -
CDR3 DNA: TGCGCCAGCAGCCTACTCCGAGATGAAAAACTGTTTTTT
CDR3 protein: CASSLLRDEKLFF

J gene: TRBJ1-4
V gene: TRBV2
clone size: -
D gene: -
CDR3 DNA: TGTGCCAGCAGTGTGTCGGCGGCAACTAATGAAAAACTGTTTTTT
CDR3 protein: CASSVSAATNEKLFF